Listed below are T cell receptor beta chains from one sample, sequenced in a study of cytomegalovirus exposure and HLA in healthy donors. Method: immunoSEQ multiplex PCR; TCRdb's copy keeps in-frame clones and lacks some. The sample holds roughly 100,000 clones, about 69% seen once. The specimen sequenced was PBMCs. The receptors shown here come from a man aged 40-50 years in good health and CMV-seronegative. Both conserved end residues are part of each CDR3. D genes are given only for firm matches. Size is stated for part of the rows, as once, few or many counts, or as a class when the clone is expanded.

clone_size,d_call,v_call,cdr3_length,j_call,cdr3_aa,cdr3_nt
NA,NA,TRBV19,14,TRBJ2-7,CASSIGGSGYEQYF,TGTGCCAGTAGTATTGGTGGTAGCGGCTACGAGCAGTACTTC
NA,NA,TRBV18,15,TRBJ2-3,CASSPRRTATDTQYF,TGTGCCAGCTCACCACGAAGGACAGCCACAGATACGCAGTATTTT
NA,NA,TRBV11-1,14,TRBJ2-7,CASSLVYNPYEQYF,TGTGCCAGCAGCTTAGTATACAACCCCTACGAGCAGTACTTC
NA,NA,TRBV7-9,13,TRBJ2-7,CASSSQATYEQYF,TGTGCCAGCAGCTCCCAGGCAACCTACGAGCAGTACTTC
NA,NA,TRBV19,13,TRBJ2-4,CASTPGGSDIQYF,TGTGCCAGTACCCCCGGGGGTTCGGACATTCAGTACTTC
NA,TRBD2,TRBV4-1,16,TRBJ2-5,CASSRTSGGIQETQYF,TGCGCCAGCAGCCGAACTAGCGGGGGGATACAAGAGACCCAGTACTTC
NA,NA,TRBV29-1,14,TRBJ2-5,CSVDVGLQQETQYF,TGCAGCGTTGACGTAGGACTCCAACAAGAGACCCAGTACTTC
few,NA,TRBV6-6,13,TRBJ2-1,CASGAMGRFEQFF,TGTGCCAGCGGGGCCATGGGCAGGTTCGAGCAGTTCTTC
NA,TRBD1,TRBV6-5,14,TRBJ2-1,CASSSGGAGNEQFF,TGTGCCAGCAGTTCAGGGGGCGCAGGCAATGAGCAGTTCTTC
NA,TRBD2,TRBV6-1,15,TRBJ2-1,CASPEGTSESIEQFF,TGTGCCAGCCCTGAGGGGACTAGCGAATCTATTGAGCAGTTCTTC
few,TRBD1,TRBV19,15,TRBJ1-4,CASSIVGTGGEKLFF,TGTGCCAGTAGTATCGTCGGGACAGGGGGTGAAAAACTGTTTTTT
NA,NA,TRBV11-2,15,TRBJ1-2,CASETGGLSPYGYTF,TGTGCCAGCGAGACCGGGGGGCTGTCCCCATATGGCTACACCTTC
few,NA,TRBV11-2,16,TRBJ1-5,CASSLDTGLSNQPQHF,TGTGCCAGCAGCTTAGATACGGGTTTAAGCAATCAGCCCCAGCATTTT
few,NA,TRBV5-6,15,TRBJ1-1,CASSGLQGVGTEAFF,TGTGCCAGCAGCGGCCTACAGGGTGTCGGCACTGAAGCTTTCTTT
NA,NA,TRBV30,15,TRBJ2-5,CAWSGFTGNQETQYF,TGTGCCTGGAGCGGATTTACAGGGAACCAAGAGACCCAGTACTTC
once,NA,TRBV7-3,13,TRBJ1-1,CASSQQGNTEAFF,TGTGCCAGCAGCCAACAGGGGAACACTGAAGCTTTCTTT
NA,TRBD2,TRBV9,14,TRBJ2-3,CASSVAGGQDTQYF,TGTGCCAGCAGCGTAGCGGGGGGTCAAGATACGCAGTATTTT
NA,TRBD2,TRBV15,14,TRBJ2-7,CATSRGGSSYEQYF,TGTGCCACCAGTCGGGGGGGCAGCTCCTACGAGCAGTACTTC